The rows below give T cell receptor beta chains drawn from one sample of a study of blood T cells in healthy people across ages. TCRdb re-analysed the 5' RACE reads in MiXCR, keeping a single row per CDR3 protein. The data contain about 1.5 million distinct CDR3 sequences, approximately 39% of them seen just once; the ten biggest clones take up about 4.1%. The sequencing input was blood. All receptors come from a woman in her late teens or twenties in good health. CDR3s include the opening cysteine and the closing phenylalanine or tryptophan. D genes are given only for firm matches. The size entry is marked missing in some rows and otherwise reads once, few, many or a size class.

d_call	j_call	v_call	clone_size	cdr3_aa	cdr3_nt
NA	TRBJ2-3	TRBV20-1	few	CSALKTDTQYF	TGCAGTGCTCTCAAAACAGATACGCAGTATTTT
NA	TRBJ2-1	TRBV20-1	once	CSARDEINEQFF	TGCAGTGCTAGAGATGAAATCAATGAGCAGTTCTTC
TRBD1	TRBJ2-5	TRBV29-1	NA	CSVGTGSVETQYF	TGCAGCGTTGGGACAGGGTCCGTTGAGACCCAGTACTTC
TRBD1	TRBJ1-2	TRBV5-6	NA	CANSWGQSYGYTF	TGTGCCAACAGCTGGGGACAGTCCTATGGCTACACCTTC
TRBD2	TRBJ2-1	TRBV11-2	NA	CASSLEILANNEQFF	TGTGCCAGCAGCTTAGAAATACTAGCGAACAATGAGCAGTTCTTC
TRBD1	TRBJ2-3	TRBV4-3	once	CASSQDSSGGDTDTQYF	TGCGCCAGCAGCCAAGATTCATCAGGGGGCGACACAGATACGCAGTATTTT
TRBD2	TRBJ2-3	TRBV4-2	NA	CASSQDRTGGLYTQYF	TGTGCCAGCAGCCAAGATCGAACGGGGGGGCTTTATACGCAGTATTTT
NA	TRBJ1-4	TRBV28	NA	CASSPFTDKAVNEKLFF	TGTGCCAGCAGCCCATTTACTGACAAGGCCGTTAATGAAAAACTGTTTTTT
NA	TRBJ2-2	TRBV12-5	NA	CASGLVKRGFDGELFF	TGTGCTAGTGGTTTGGTAAAAAGGGGATTCGACGGGGAGCTGTTTTTT
TRBD2	TRBJ2-7	TRBV7-2	NA	CASSLVASGSYEQYF	TGTGCCAGCAGCTTAGTAGCTAGCGGGTCCTACGAGCAGTACTTC
TRBD1	TRBJ2-3	TRBV6-1	few	CASRFTLGGSGPAHTDTQYF	TGTGCCAGCAGGTTTACCCTAGGGGGCTCGGGGCCGGCCCACACAGATACGCAGTATTTT
NA	TRBJ2-3	TRBV30	NA	CAWIDRVTDTQYF	TGTGCCTGGATAGACAGAGTCACAGATACGCAGTATTTT
TRBD2	TRBJ2-2	TRBV3-1	NA	CASSRRGLAGFTGELFF	TGTGCCAGCAGCCGCAGGGGACTAGCGGGTTTCACCGGGGAGCTGTTTTTT
NA	TRBJ2-4	TRBV7-2	NA	CASSLFGRGLAKNIQYF	TGTGCCAGCAGCTTATTTGGCAGGGGTTTAGCCAAAAACATTCAGTACTTC
TRBD2	TRBJ2-5	TRBV29-1	NA	CSVDGTSGETQYF	TGCAGCGTTGACGGGACTAGTGGAGAGACCCAGTACTTC
NA	TRBJ2-3	TRBV7-9	NA	CASGPRRVGDTQYF	TGTGCCAGCGGCCCCAGGCGAGTAGGAGATACGCAGTATTTT
TRBD2	TRBJ2-2	TRBV4-3	NA	CASSQVFSGGIGELFF	TGCGCCAGCAGCCAAGTATTTAGCGGGGGCATCGGGGAGCTGTTTTTT
NA	TRBJ2-7	TRBV4-2	NA	CASSPSWPSYYEQYF	TGTGCCAGCAGCCCCTCCTGGCCCTCCTACTACGAGCAGTACTTC
NA	TRBJ1-1	TRBV20-1	NA	CSARGQSGDTEAFF	TGCAGTGCTAGAGGACAGTCAGGGGACACTGAAGCTTTCTTT
TRBD2	TRBJ2-1	TRBV24-1	NA	CATSDLAASYNEQFF	TGTGCCACCAGTGATCTAGCGGCTTCTTACAATGAGCAGTTCTTC
NA	TRBJ2-5	TRBV7-2	NA	CASSLSRVGETQYF	TGTGCCAGCAGCTTAAGCAGGGTTGGCGAGACCCAGTACTTC
TRBD1	TRBJ1-5	TRBV6-2/TRBV6-3	few	CASRQGSIQPQHF	TGTGCCAGCAGACAGGGGTCTATTCAGCCCCAGCATTTT
NA	TRBJ1-5	TRBV30	few	CAWSGTLDQPQHF	TGTGCCTGGAGCGGGACACTGGATCAGCCCCAGCATTTT
TRBD1	TRBJ2-7	TRBV4-3	NA	CASKTGIEQYF	TGCGCCAGCAAGACAGGGATCGAGCAGTACTTC
TRBD2	TRBJ2-3	TRBV27	NA	CASNFGGGPQADTQYF	TGTGCCAGCAATTTCGGCGGGGGGCCCCAGGCAGATACGCAGTATTTT
NA	TRBJ2-3	TRBV29-1	NA	CSAQGSSTDTQYF	TGCAGCGCCCAGGGATCTAGCACAGATACGCAGTATTTT
NA	TRBJ1-5	TRBV10-3	NA	CAISEAAGVKPQHF	TGTGCCATCAGTGAGGCCGCCGGGGTCAAGCCCCAGCATTTT
TRBD2	TRBJ2-1	TRBV12-3/TRBV12-4	few	CASQVAPTSGSRSNEQFF	TGTGCCAGCCAAGTTGCCCCCACTAGCGGGAGTAGATCCAATGAGCAGTTCTTC
TRBD2	TRBJ2-1	TRBV6-2/TRBV6-3	few	CASSYEYVLAGSYNEQFF	TGTGCCAGCAGTTACGAGTATGTATTAGCGGGATCCTACAATGAGCAGTTCTTC
NA	TRBJ2-7	TRBV5-1	NA	CASSLGVEGGLYEQYF	TGCGCCAGCAGCTTGGGGGTCGAAGGTGGCCTCTACGAGCAGTACTTC
NA	TRBJ2-3	TRBV30	NA	CAWEVGLATDTQYF	TGTGCCTGGGAAGTTGGGCTAGCGACAGATACGCAGTATTTT
NA	TRBJ2-7	TRBV6-1	NA	CASSAGSSYNEQYF	TGTGCCAGCAGTGCAGGAAGCTCCTACAATGAGCAGTACTTC
TRBD1	TRBJ1-2	TRBV20-1	NA	CSARSDRAYGYTF	TGCAGTGCTAGATCAGACAGGGCATATGGCTACACCTTC
NA	TRBJ2-2	TRBV7-3	NA	CASSSFVGGELFF	TGTGCCAGCAGCTCCTTTGTTGGCGGGGAGCTGTTTTTT
TRBD2	TRBJ2-7	TRBV20-1	few	CSARDLLAGVLYEQYF	TGCAGTGCTAGAGATCTTTTAGCGGGGGTTCTGTACGAGCAGTACTTC